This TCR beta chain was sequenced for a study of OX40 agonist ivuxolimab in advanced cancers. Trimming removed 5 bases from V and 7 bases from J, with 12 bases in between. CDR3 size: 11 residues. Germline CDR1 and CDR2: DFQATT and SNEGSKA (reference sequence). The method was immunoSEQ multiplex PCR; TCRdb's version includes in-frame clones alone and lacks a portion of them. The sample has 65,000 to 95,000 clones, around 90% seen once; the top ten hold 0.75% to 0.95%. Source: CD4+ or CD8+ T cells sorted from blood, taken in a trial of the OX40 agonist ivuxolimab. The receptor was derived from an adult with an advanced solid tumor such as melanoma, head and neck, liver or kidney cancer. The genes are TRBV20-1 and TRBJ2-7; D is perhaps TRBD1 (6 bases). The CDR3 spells CSAGGTSEQYF. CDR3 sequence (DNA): TGCAGTGCTGGGGGCACATCGGAGCAGTACTTC.